This TCR beta chain derives from a study of tumor and adjacent non-tumor tissue in lung cancer. RNA was extracted from bulk tissue without any cell sorting. Remarks on this clonotype: Relative to the germline gene, one junction end is altered; a read error may explain this.

The length of the CDR3 is 16 residues. Germline V lookup: CDR1 SGHVS, CDR2 FQNEAQ. Three rounds of nested PCR, following a modified ARM-PCR protocol, produced the TCRbeta library. MiXCR, run by TCRdb on the multiplex PCR reads, gives a single entry per CDR3 protein. Of 90,000 to 110,000 distinct CDR3 sequences listed, more than 60% are singletons. This TCR came from a woman aged 55-69 years with non-small cell lung cancer. This rearrangement joins TRBV7-8 to TRBJ2-3; 11 bases are a match to TRBD2. The sequenced sample was lung tumor tissue. In DNA, the CDR3 is TGTACCAGCAGCGAACTAGCGGGGGCTTCACCCGCTACGCAGTATTTT. Amino acid sequence: CTSSELAGASPATQYF.